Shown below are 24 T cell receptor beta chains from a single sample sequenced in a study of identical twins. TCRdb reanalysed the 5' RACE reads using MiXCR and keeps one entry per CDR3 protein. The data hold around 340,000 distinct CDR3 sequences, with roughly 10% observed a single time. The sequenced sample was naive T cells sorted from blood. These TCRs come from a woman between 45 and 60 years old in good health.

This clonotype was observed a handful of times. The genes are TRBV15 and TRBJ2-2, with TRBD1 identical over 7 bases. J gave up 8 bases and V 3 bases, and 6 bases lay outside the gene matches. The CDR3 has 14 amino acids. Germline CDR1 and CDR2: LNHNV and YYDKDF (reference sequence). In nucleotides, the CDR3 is TGTGCCACCAGCAGCGACAGGGTTCCGGGGGAGCTGTTTTTT. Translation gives CATSSDRVPGELFF. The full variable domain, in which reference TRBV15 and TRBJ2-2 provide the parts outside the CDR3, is DAMVIQNPRYQVTQFGKPVTLSCSQTLNHNVMYWYQQKSSQAPKLLFHYYDKDFNNEADTPDNFQSRRPNTSFCFLDIRSPGLGDTAMYLCATSSDRVPGELFFGEGSRLTVL.

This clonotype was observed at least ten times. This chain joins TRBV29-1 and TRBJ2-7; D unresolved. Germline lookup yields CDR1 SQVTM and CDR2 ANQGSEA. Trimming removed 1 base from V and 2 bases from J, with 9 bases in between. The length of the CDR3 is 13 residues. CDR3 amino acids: CSVEGVGPYEQYF. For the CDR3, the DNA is TGCAGCGTTGAAGGGGTCGGTCCCTACGAGCAGTACTTC.

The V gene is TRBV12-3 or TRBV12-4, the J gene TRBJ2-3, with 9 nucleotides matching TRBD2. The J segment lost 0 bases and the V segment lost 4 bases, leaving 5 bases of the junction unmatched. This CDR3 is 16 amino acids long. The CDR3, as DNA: TGTGCCAGCAGTTGGGGAGCGGGAGGAAGCACAGATACGCAGTATTTT. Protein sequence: CASSWGAGGSTDTQYF.

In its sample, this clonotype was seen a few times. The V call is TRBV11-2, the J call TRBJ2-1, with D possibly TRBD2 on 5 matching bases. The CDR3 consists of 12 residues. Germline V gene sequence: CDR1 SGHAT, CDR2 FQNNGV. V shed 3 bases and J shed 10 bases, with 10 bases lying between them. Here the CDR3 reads CASSFFPGEQFF. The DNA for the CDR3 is TGTGCCAGCAGCTTTTTCCCGGGGGAGCAGTTCTTC.

CDR3 sequence reads: CASSLRASSYNEQFF. The CDR3 region has the DNA TGTGCCAGCAGCTTAAGGGCTAGCTCCTACAATGAGCAGTTCTTC. The rearrangement links TRBV7-2 to TRBJ2-1; D unresolved. This CDR3 has 15 amino acids. Between the trimmed V and J ends, which lost 2 bases and 0 bases, there was a span of 8 bases. Germline V gene data show CDR1 as SGHTA and CDR2 as FQGNSA.

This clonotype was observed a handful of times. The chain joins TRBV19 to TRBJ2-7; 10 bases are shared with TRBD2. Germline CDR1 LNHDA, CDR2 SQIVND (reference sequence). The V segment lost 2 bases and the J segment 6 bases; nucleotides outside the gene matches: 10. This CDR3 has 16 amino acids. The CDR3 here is CASSILPVAGGGEQYF. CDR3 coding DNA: TGTGCCAGTAGTATATTGCCTGTAGCGGGAGGCGGCGAGCAGTACTTC.

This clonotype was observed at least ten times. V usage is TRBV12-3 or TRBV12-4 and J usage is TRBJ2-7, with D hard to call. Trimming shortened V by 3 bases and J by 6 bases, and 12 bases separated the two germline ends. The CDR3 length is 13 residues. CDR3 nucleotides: TGTGCCAGCAGTTTCGGTCATCTTACCGAGCAGTACGTC. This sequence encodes CASSFGHLTEQYV.

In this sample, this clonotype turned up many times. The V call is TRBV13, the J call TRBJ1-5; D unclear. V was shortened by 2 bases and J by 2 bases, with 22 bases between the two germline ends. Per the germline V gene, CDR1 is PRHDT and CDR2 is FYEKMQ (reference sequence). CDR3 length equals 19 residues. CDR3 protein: CASSLSREGWTGRNQPQHF. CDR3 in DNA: TGTGCCAGCAGCTTAAGTCGGGAAGGGTGGACCGGGCGCAATCAGCCCCAGCATTTT.

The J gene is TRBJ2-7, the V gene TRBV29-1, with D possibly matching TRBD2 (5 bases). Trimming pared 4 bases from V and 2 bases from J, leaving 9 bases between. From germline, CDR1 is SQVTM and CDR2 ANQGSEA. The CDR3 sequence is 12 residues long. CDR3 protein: CSVAGLTYEQYF. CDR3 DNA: TGCAGCGTTGCGGGGTTGACCTACGAGCAGTACTTC.

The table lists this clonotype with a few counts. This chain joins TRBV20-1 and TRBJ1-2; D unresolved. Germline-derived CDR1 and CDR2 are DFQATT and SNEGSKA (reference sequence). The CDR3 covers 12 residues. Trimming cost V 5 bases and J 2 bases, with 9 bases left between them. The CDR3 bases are TGCAGTGCTGACCGTCCCAACTATGGCTACACCTTC. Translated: CSADRPNYGYTF.

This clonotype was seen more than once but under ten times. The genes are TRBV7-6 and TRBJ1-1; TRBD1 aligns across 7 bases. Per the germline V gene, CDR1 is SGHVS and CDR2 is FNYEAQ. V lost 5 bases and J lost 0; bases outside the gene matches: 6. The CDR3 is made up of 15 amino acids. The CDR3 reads CASSAGQVMNTEAFF. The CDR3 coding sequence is TGTGCCAGCAGCGCAGGACAGGTCATGAACACTGAAGCTTTCTTT.

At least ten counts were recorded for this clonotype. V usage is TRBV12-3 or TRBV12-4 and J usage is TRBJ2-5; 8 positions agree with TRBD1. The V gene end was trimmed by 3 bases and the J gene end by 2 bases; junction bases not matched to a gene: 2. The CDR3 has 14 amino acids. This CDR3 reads CASSFGQGQETQYF. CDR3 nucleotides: TGTGCCAGCAGTTTCGGACAGGGACAAGAGACCCAGTACTTC.

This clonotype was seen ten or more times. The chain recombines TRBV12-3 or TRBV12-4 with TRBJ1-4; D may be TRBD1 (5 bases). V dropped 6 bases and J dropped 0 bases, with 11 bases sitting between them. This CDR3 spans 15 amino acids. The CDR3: CASRLQQATNEKLFF. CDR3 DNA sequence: TGTGCCAGCAGACTCCAACAGGCAACTAATGAAAAACTGTTTTTT.

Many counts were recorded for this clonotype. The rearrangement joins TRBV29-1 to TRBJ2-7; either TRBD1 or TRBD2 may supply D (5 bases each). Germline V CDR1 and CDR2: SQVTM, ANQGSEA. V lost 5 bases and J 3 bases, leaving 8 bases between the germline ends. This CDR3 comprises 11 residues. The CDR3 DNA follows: TGCAGCGTTCGGGACCACTACGAGCAGTACGTC. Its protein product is CSVRDHYEQYV.

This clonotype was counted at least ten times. The CDR3 nucleotides read TGTGCCAGCAGTAGGGTGGAGGGCCAGTACTTC. Amino acid sequence: CASSRVEGQYF. This chain uses TRBV12-3 or TRBV12-4 with TRBJ2-5; a possible D gene is TRBD2 (6 bases). Trimming took 5 bases from V and 10 from J, leaving 11 bases between them. The CDR3 runs to 11 residues.

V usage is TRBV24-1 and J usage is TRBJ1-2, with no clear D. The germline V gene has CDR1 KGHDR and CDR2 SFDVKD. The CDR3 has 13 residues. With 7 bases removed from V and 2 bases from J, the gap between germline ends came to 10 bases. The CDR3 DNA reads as TGTGCCACCAGCGCAGAGGAAAACTATGGCTACACCTTC. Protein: CATSAEENYGYTF.

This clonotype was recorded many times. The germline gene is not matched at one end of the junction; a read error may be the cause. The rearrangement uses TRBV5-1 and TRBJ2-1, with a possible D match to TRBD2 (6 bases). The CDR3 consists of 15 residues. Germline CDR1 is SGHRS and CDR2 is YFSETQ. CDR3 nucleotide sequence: TGCGCCAGCAGCACACCGGGACTCTCCTCCAATGAGCAGTTCTTC. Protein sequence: CASSTPGLSSNEQFF. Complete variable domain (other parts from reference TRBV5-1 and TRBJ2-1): KAGVTQTPRYLIKTRGQQVTLSCSPISGHRSVSWYQQTPGQGLQFLFEYFSETQRNKGNFPGRFSGRQFSNSRSEMNVSTLELGDSALYLCASSTPGLSSNEQFFGPGTRLTVL.

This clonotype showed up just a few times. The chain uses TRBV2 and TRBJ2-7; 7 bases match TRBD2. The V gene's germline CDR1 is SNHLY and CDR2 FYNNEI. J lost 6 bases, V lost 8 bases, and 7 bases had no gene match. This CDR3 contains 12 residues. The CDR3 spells CASFGGVGEQYF. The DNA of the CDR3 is TGTGCCAGCTTTGGGGGGGTAGGCGAGCAGTACTTC.

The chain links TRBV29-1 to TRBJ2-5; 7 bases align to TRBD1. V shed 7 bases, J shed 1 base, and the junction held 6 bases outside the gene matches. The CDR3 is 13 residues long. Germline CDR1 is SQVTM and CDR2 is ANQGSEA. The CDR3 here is CSARSGGQETQYF. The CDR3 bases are TGCAGCGCGCGCTCAGGGGGCCAAGAGACCCAGTACTTC.

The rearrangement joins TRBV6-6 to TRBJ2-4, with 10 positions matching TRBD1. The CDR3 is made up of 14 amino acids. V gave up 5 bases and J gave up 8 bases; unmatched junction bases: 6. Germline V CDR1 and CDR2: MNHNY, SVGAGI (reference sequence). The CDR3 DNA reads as TGTGCCAGCAGTCGACAGGGGGCGGGATACATTCAGTACTTC. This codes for CASSRQGAGYIQYF.

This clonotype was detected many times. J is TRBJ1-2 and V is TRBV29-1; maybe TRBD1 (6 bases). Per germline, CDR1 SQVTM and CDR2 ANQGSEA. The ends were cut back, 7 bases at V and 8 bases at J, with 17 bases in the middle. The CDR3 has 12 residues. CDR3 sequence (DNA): TGCAGCGCCCACGGGGGCAGAGACGGCTACACCTTC. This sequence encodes CSAHGGRDGYTF.

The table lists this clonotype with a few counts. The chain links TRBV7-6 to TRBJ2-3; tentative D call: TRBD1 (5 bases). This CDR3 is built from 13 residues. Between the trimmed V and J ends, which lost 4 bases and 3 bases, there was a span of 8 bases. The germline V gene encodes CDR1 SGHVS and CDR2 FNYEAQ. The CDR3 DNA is TGTGCCAGCAGCTCCAGGGAAACAGATACGCAGTATTTT. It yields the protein CASSSRETDTQYF.

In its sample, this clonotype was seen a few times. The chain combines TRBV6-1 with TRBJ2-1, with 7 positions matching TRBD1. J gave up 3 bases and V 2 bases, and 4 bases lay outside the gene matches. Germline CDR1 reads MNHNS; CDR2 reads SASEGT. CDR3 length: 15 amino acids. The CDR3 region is CASSEFTGDYNEQFF. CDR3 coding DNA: TGTGCCAGCAGTGAATTTACAGGGGACTACAATGAGCAGTTCTTC.

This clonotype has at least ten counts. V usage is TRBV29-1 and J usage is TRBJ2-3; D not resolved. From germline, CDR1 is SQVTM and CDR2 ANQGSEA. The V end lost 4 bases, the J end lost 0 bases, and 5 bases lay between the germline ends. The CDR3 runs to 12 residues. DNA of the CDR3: TGCAGCGTTGGGGCAAGCACAGATACGCAGTATTTT. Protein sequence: CSVGASTDTQYF.